This passage covers 11 T cell receptor beta chains from one sample sequenced in a study of cytomegalovirus exposure and HLA in healthy donors. Measured with immunoSEQ multiplex PCR; TCRdb has only the in-frame clones, and not every one. The top ten clones hold under 25% of a sample with 150,000 to 160,000 clones, around 88% of them seen once. The sample taken for sequencing was PBMCs. The receptors stem from a man younger than 35 in good health and CMV-seropositive.

This chain connects TRBV9 to TRBJ1-3; D is possibly TRBD1 (6 bases). CDR3 length: 16 residues. Germline V CDR1 and CDR2: SGDLS, YYNGEE. Between the trimmed V and J ends, which lost 0 bases and 2 bases, there was a span of 12 bases. CDR3 nucleotides: TGTGCCAGCAGCGTAGAGCCCAGGGGAGCTGGAAACACCATATATTTT. This translates into CASSVEPRGAGNTIYF.

This chain links TRBV11-2 with TRBJ2-7; D may be TRBD2 (6 bases). V was trimmed by 5 bases and J by 3 bases, leaving 17 bases between them. This CDR3 comprises 15 residues. The germline CDR1 and CDR2 sequences are SGHAT and FQNNGV. Written as DNA, the CDR3 is TGTGCCAGCAGCCCAGTCTTCGGGGAGGACTACGAGCAGTACTTC. This gives the protein CASSPVFGEDYEQYF.

The V call is TRBV5-3, the J call TRBJ2-5; TRBD1 matches at 8 bases. TRBV5-3 falls under the ORF class, with uncertain function. Trimming removed 4 bases from V and 3 bases from J; junction bases left unmatched: 5. The CDR3 has 14 amino acids. CDR3 sequence: CARSQGTGEETQYF. The CDR3 bases are TGTGCCAGAAGCCAAGGGACAGGAGAAGAGACCCAGTACTTC.

Comments on this clone: Other DNA sequences in the sample encode the same CDR3. This chain connects TRBV18 to TRBJ2-1; D ambiguous. The CDR3 runs 11 residues. V shed 1 base and J shed 8 bases, with 3 bases lying between them. Looked up from germline, CDR1 is KGHSH and CDR2 is LQKENI. The CDR3 DNA reads TGTGCCAGCTCACCACGCGATGAGCAGTTCTTC. It is translated as CASSPRDEQFF.

The chain is built from TRBV6-1 and TRBJ1-1; 9 bases are shared with TRBD1. This CDR3 is built from 17 residues. The J segment lost 5 bases and the V segment lost 0 bases, leaving 10 bases of the junction unmatched. Germline V gene data show CDR1 as MNHNS and CDR2 as SASEGT. DNA for the CDR3: TGTGCCAGCAGTGAAGCCACCGGACAGGGGACAAGGACTGAAGCTTTCTTT. Amino acids: CASSEATGQGTRTEAFF.

V is TRBV18 and J is TRBJ2-2, with D possibly being TRBD1 (5 bases). Trimming removed 0 bases from V and 4 bases from J, with 9 bases in between. This CDR3 contains 15 residues. Per the germline V gene, CDR1 is KGHSH and CDR2 is LQKENI. DNA of the CDR3: TGTGCCAGCTCACCACCGATGGGGCGCACCGGGGAGCTGTTTTTT. This translates into CASSPPMGRTGELFF.

The chain recombines TRBV6-1 with TRBJ2-1, with 9 bases aligning to TRBD2. The CDR3 extends over 15 amino acids. Germline-derived CDR1 and CDR2 are MNHNS and SASEGT. V was clipped by 5 bases and J by 8 bases; unmatched bases: 10. CDR3 region: CASSSLAGSDDEQFF. DNA of the CDR3: TGTGCCAGCAGTAGTCTAGCGGGGTCCGACGATGAGCAGTTCTTC.

The rearrangement links TRBV29-1 to TRBJ2-5; D is possibly TRBD2 (5 bases). Germline values: CDR1 SQVTM, CDR2 ANQGSEA. V dropped 0 bases and J dropped 7 bases, with 6 bases sitting between them. The CDR3 sequence is 11 residues long. The CDR3 reads CSVEDRGTQYF. In nucleotides, the CDR3 is TGCAGCGTTGAAGATCGGGGGACCCAGTACTTC.

The chain employs TRBV9 and TRBJ2-3; 7 bases map to TRBD1. The CDR3 totals 13 residues. The germline V gene encodes CDR1 SGDLS and CDR2 YYNGEE. V trimming: 0 bases; J trimming: 6 bases; junction bases outside the gene matches: 1. The CDR3 DNA reads TGTGCCAGCAGCGTAGGAGGGGGCGATACGCAGTATTTT. Protein product: CASSVGGGDTQYF.

The rearrangement uses TRBV7-6 and TRBJ2-1, with 9 bases matching TRBD2. V shed 5 bases, J shed 8 bases, and the junction held 10 bases outside the gene matches. The CDR3 is made up of 15 amino acids. Germline values: CDR1 SGHVS, CDR2 FNYEAQ. The CDR3 is CASSPVAGVGDEQFF. The CDR3 DNA reads TGTGCCAGCAGCCCAGTAGCGGGAGTAGGTGATGAGCAGTTCTTC.

This clone was counted many times. The chain recombines TRBV4-3 with TRBJ2-1; 12 bases agree with TRBD2. The CDR3 has 16 amino acids. Trimming took 1 base from V and 2 from J; bases not matched to a gene: 0. Per the germline V gene, CDR1 is LGHNA and CDR2 is YSLEER. The chain's CDR3 is CASSQGLAGAYNEQFF. The CDR3 DNA is TGCGCCAGCAGCCAAGGACTAGCGGGGGCCTACAATGAGCAGTTCTTC.